Following are 5 T cell receptor beta chains from one sample sequenced in a study of blood T cell repertoires in COVID-19. Measured with immunoSEQ multiplex PCR; TCRdb has only the in-frame clones, and not every one. The sample includes around 240,000 clones, about nine tenths of them seen just once. Material: PBMCs or T cells enriched from blood (not recorded which). The receptors come from a man aged 50 or older who had been exposed to COVID-19.

The chain is built from TRBV11-3 and TRBJ1-2, with D perhaps matching TRBD1 (6 bases). Trimming removed 2 bases from V and 2 bases from J, with 12 bases in between. In germline, CDR1 is SGHNT, CDR2 YENEEA. The length of the CDR3 is 15 residues. This chain's CDR3 is CASSLPGQHNYGYTF. The CDR3 bases are TGTGCCAGCAGCTTACCCGGACAGCACAACTATGGCTACACCTTC.

The chain uses TRBV29-1 and TRBJ2-3; the D is unclear. Germline CDR1 SQVTM, CDR2 ANQGSEA. V lost 3 bases, J lost 6 bases, and 13 bases lay in between. The CDR3 contains 13 residues. CDR3 residues: CSVDMAKRDTQYF. The CDR3 nucleotides read TGCAGCGTTGATATGGCCAAGAGGGATACGCAGTATTTT.

Of note for this clone: Other DNA sequences in this sample translate to the same CDR3. The J gene is TRBJ2-5, the V gene TRBV2; D may be TRBD2 (5 bases). V was trimmed by 3 bases and J by 2 bases, leaving 10 bases between them. Germline lookup yields CDR1 SNHLY and CDR2 FYNNEI. CDR3 length equals 14 residues. CDR3 region: CASSEGRGQETQYF. DNA of the CDR3: TGTGCCAGCAGTGAGGGTCGGGGTCAAGAGACCCAGTACTTC.

V usage is TRBV19 and J usage is TRBJ2-1; a possible D gene is TRBD1 (5 bases). V lost 10 bases, J lost 4 bases, and 20 bases lay in between. The CDR3 covers 15 residues. CDR1 is LNHDA, CDR2 SQIVND, per germline (reference sequence). CDR3 protein: CAIRKGSADYNEQFF. The CDR3 DNA reads TGTGCCATTCGCAAGGGGTCCGCGGATTACAATGAGCAGTTCTTC. The entire variable domain, with the rest obtained from reference TRBV19 and TRBJ2-1, is as follows: DGGITQSPKYLFRKEGQNVTLSCEQNLNHDAMYWYRQDPGQGLRLIYYSQIVNDFQKGDIAEGYSVSREKKESFPLTVTSAQKNPTAFYLCAIRKGSADYNEQFFGPGTRLTVL.

A remark on this clone: This sample also contains other DNA sequences that code for the same CDR3. The chain couples TRBV12-3 or TRBV12-4 to TRBJ1-1, with no clear D. V shed 3 bases and J shed 1 base, with 3 bases lying between them. The CDR3 is made up of 12 amino acids. This CDR3 reads CASSFRNTEAFF. CDR3 DNA sequence: TGTGCCAGCAGTTTTAGGAACACTGAAGCTTTCTTT.